This T cell receptor beta chain appears in the sequencing data of a study of beta chain features in type 1 diabetes. Overall study: Across every sample, some 110 million sorted cells were examined in total.

Blood was drawn once from each donor into heparinised tubes. The draws averaged about 0.11 L. cDNA synthesis used the whole RNA isolate, giving expressed TCRB sequences. Here immunoSEQ multiplex PCR was the method, and the copy in TCRdb shows in-frame clones only, minus some. The sample yields some 660,000 clones, roughly 13% seen once. The study's findings and limits: Moderate yet significant TCRB CDR3 shortening was seen in Type 1 diabetes patients in all four CD4+ subsets.

This clone was seen a handful of times. Its target is unknown. The V end was cut by 2 bases, the J end by 2 bases, with 9 bases between. The CDR3 totals 14 residues. Germline loops: CDR1 MDHEN, CDR2 SYDVKM. This chain joins TRBV28 and TRBJ1-2, with D hard to call. The receptor was derived from a man between 18 and 35 years old with type 1 diabetes. The sample was naive CD4+ T cells from blood. CDR3 sequence: CASSLGSENYGYTF. The CDR3 DNA reads as TGTGCCAGCAGTTTAGGATCGGAAAACTATGGCTACACCTTC.